The 13 T cell receptor beta chains reported below all come from one sample, sequenced in a study of siplizumab effects on memory and regulatory T cells. TCRdb's copy holds only in-frame clones and misses some; the assay was immunoSEQ multiplex PCR. The data show 100,000 or so clones, roughly 91% seen once. The sample was CD4+ T cells sorted from blood. The source is a human donor in good health.

This chain connects TRBV2 to TRBJ1-2, with 7 bases matching TRBD1. This CDR3 is 12 amino acids long. Looked up from germline, CDR1 is SNHLY and CDR2 is FYNNEI. After removal of 5 bases from V and 5 bases from J, the junction contained 2 bases not matched to a gene. The chain's CDR3 is CASSWDRYGYTF. CDR3 coding DNA: TGTGCCAGCAGTTGGGACAGATATGGCTACACCTTC.

The chain uses TRBV6-5 and TRBJ1-3, with unresolved D. Looked up from germline, CDR1 is MNHEY and CDR2 is SVGAGI. Trimming shortened V by 0 bases and J by 0 bases, and 9 bases separated the two germline ends. This CDR3 has 16 amino acids. The CDR3 bases are TGTGCCAGCAGTTACTCCCGACAAAGCTCTGGAAACACCATATATTTT. This encodes CASSYSRQSSGNTIYF.

This clone was detected once. CDR3: CASSTLGGYTF. The CDR3 DNA is TGTGCCAGCAGCACCTTGGGTGGCTACACCTTC. The rearrangement links TRBV7-9 to TRBJ1-2; D call uncertain. The germline V and J ends were trimmed by 5 bases and 7 bases, with 8 bases remaining between them. CDR3 length equals 11 residues. Germline CDR1 SEHNR, CDR2 FQNEAQ (reference sequence).

In DNA form, the CDR3 reads TGCGCCAGCAGCTTGCGAGGGAGCACAACTAATGAAAAACTGTTTTTT. Its translation is CASSLRGSTTNEKLFF. The V and J genes are TRBV5-1 and TRBJ1-4; D remains ambiguous. The V gene lost 1 base and the J gene lost 0 bases, with 10 bases spanning the gap. Germline V CDR1 and CDR2: SGHRS, YFSETQ. The length of the CDR3 is 16 residues.

The CDR3 is CASSSGIGLGYTF. CDR3 nucleotide sequence: TGTGCCAGCAGCTCGGGGATTGGGCTTGGCTACACCTTC. This chain joins TRBV6-5 and TRBJ1-2; D is unclear. The CDR3 totals 13 residues. CDR1 is MNHEY and CDR2 is SVGAGI in the germline V gene. V gave up 6 bases and J gave up 7 bases, with 15 bases separating them.

The gene calls are TRBV27 and TRBJ2-5; 11 bases match TRBD1. The CDR3 extends over 17 amino acids. Germline V CDR1 and CDR2: MNHEY, SMNVEV (reference sequence). Losses at the gene ends were 4 bases for V and 4 bases for J; bases not matched to a gene: 11. Here the CDR3 DNA reads TGTGCCAGCAGTTCCCTGAAAGGGACAGGGGGGTCAGAGACCCAGTACTTC. Encoded protein: CASSSLKGTGGSETQYF.

V and J are TRBV5-4 and TRBJ2-7; no reliable D call. The V end was cut by 0 bases, the J end by 2 bases, with 6 bases between. Looked up from germline, CDR1 is SGHNT and CDR2 is YYREEE (reference sequence). The CDR3 contains 13 residues. The CDR3 loop is CASSLEVAYEQYF. In nucleotides, the CDR3 is TGTGCCAGCAGCTTGGAAGTAGCCTACGAGCAGTACTTC.

The chain couples TRBV4-1 to TRBJ2-4; the D gene could be TRBD1 or TRBD2 (6 bases each). V was shortened by 0 bases and J by 3 bases, with 12 bases between the two germline ends. Germline lookup yields CDR1 MGHRA and CDR2 YSYEKL. The CDR3 is made up of 16 amino acids. This CDR3 reads CASSQDGGLGKNIQYF. The CDR3 DNA follows: TGCGCCAGCAGCCAAGATGGGGGGCTAGGCAAAAACATTCAGTACTTC.

The rearrangement joins TRBV5-6 to TRBJ1-1; 7 bases align to TRBD1. The V gene's germline CDR1 is SGHDT and CDR2 YYEEEE. The J segment lost 4 bases and the V segment lost 4 bases, leaving 10 bases of the junction unmatched. This CDR3 has 15 amino acids. The CDR3 DNA follows: TGTGCCAGCAGCCTATTACAGGGGCGAGGCACTGAAGCTTTCTTT. Encoded protein: CASSLLQGRGTEAFF.

This clone came up once. The J gene is TRBJ2-3, the V gene TRBV19; 9 bases line up with TRBD2. Trimming removed 5 bases from V and 8 bases from J; junction bases left unmatched: 11. The CDR3 totals 15 residues. CDR1 and CDR2 (germline): LNHDA, SQIVND (reference sequence). The DNA of the CDR3 is TGTGCCAGTAGTCCGGGACTAGCCGGACGAGCTACGCAGTATTTT. Translated: CASSPGLAGRATQYF.

This rearrangement joins TRBV7-3 to TRBJ2-5; 9 positions match TRBD2. V shed 5 bases, J shed 1 base, and the junction held 5 bases outside the gene matches. CDR1 and CDR2 (germline): SGHTA, FQGTGA. This CDR3 spans 15 amino acids. DNA of the CDR3: TGTGCCAGCAGCCCGGCGGGGGGGTCCCAAGAGACCCAGTACTTC. It encodes CASSPAGGSQETQYF.

The chain has TRBV19 and TRBJ2-7; a weak D match, TRBD2 (6 bases). CDR3 length: 15 residues. CDR1 and CDR2 from the germline V gene are LNHDA and SQIVND (reference sequence). V gave up 1 base and J gave up 3 bases, with 13 bases separating them. CDR3 bases: TGTGCCAGTAGTATAGGTACCGTCGGGGGCTACGAGCAGTACTTC. Its translation is CASSIGTVGGYEQYF.

This clone has a single count. V usage is TRBV4-2 and J usage is TRBJ1-5; D not resolved. This CDR3 has 14 amino acids. Between the trimmed V and J ends, which lost 0 bases and 5 bases, there was a span of 8 bases. Per germline, CDR1 LGHNA and CDR2 YNFKEQ. CDR3 amino acids: CASSQERRDQPQHF. The DNA of the CDR3 is TGTGCCAGCAGCCAAGAACGTAGGGATCAGCCCCAGCATTTT.